Following are 9 T cell receptor beta chains from one sample sequenced in a study of T cells in Graves' hyperthyroidism and ophthalmopathy. The investigators amplified TCR beta CDR3 regions from RNA transcripts. During a first-round RT-PCR of the TCR CDR3, the HTBI primer set was used. MiXCR, applied by TCRdb to the multiplex PCR reads, yields one record per CDR3 protein. The sample lists hundreds of thousands of distinct CDR3 sequences; around 21% were seen once. Source material: blood. All receptors derive from a young man with Graves' ophthalmopathy.

The chain joins TRBV28 to TRBJ2-1; D possibly corresponds to TRBD2 (6 bases). Germline V lookup: CDR1 MDHEN, CDR2 SYDVKM. Trimming took off 6 bases at V and 9 bases at J, with 15 bases between the two ends. The CDR3 has 13 residues. The CDR3 DNA is TGTGCCAGCAGCCCTAGGGACTTCCCTGAGCAGTTCTTC. This encodes CASSPRDFPEQFF.

On this clonotype: A much bigger clone sits one base away, suggesting this may be a read error. The chain is built from TRBV7-9 and TRBJ1-6; weak D call: TRBD1 (6 bases). This CDR3 spans 15 amino acids. Germline CDR1 SEHNR, CDR2 FQNEAQ (reference sequence). Trimming stripped 4 bases from V and 7 bases from J, with 14 bases between. As DNA, the CDR3 is TGTGCCAGCAGCTCAATCGGGGGGCTGAATTCACCCCTCCACTTT. It codes for CASSSIGGLNSPLHF.

This clonotype was observed many times. J is TRBJ2-7 and V is TRBV11-2; D tentatively reads TRBD1 or TRBD2 (6 bases each). CDR3 size: 17 residues. Per the germline V gene, CDR1 is SGHAT and CDR2 is FQNNGV. Trimming took off 1 base at V and 0 bases at J, with 16 bases between the two ends. CDR3 DNA sequence: TGTGCCAGCAGCTTAGCCGGTCGGGGGCTTAGCTCCTACGAGCAGTACTTC. It is translated as CASSLAGRGLSSYEQYF.

In its sample, this clonotype was seen a few times. The chain uses TRBV7-9 and TRBJ2-7; tentatively, D is TRBD1 (5 bases). Germline V gene lookup returns CDR1 SEHNR and CDR2 FQNEAQ (reference sequence). The CDR3 consists of 14 residues. The germline V and J ends were trimmed by 5 bases and 6 bases, with 17 bases remaining between them. CDR3 residues: CASSLSGPISEQYF. CDR3 bases: TGTGCCAGCAGCCTGTCAGGGCCAATCTCCGAGCAGTACTTC.

This chain uses TRBV7-9 with TRBJ1-2, with TRBD1 as a possible D gene (6 bases). CDR3 length equals 14 residues. V was shortened by 5 bases and J by 4 bases, with 14 bases between the two germline ends. Per the germline V gene, CDR1 is SEHNR and CDR2 is FQNEAQ (reference sequence). In DNA, the CDR3 is TGTGCCAGCAGCCCGGGGGGGGCCCTCTATGGCTACACCTTC. Translating gives CASSPGGALYGYTF.

The rearrangement joins TRBV13 to TRBJ2-1, with D maybe TRBD2 (7 bases). This CDR3 has 15 residues. The germline V gene encodes CDR1 PRHDT and CDR2 FYEKMQ (reference sequence). V lost 5 bases, J lost 7 bases, and 18 bases lay in between. The CDR3 here is CASSPRGGGRNEQFF. The CDR3 region has the DNA TGTGCCAGCAGCCCACGCGGGGGCGGAAGGAATGAGCAGTTCTTC.

This clonotype has at least ten counts. V usage is TRBV28 and J usage is TRBJ1-1, with D possibly matching TRBD1 (5 bases). The CDR3 sequence is 16 residues long. Trimming took off 5 bases at V and 2 bases at J, with 18 bases between the two ends. The V gene's germline CDR1 is MDHEN and CDR2 SYDVKM. CDR3 amino acids: CASSILSPRANTEAFF. The CDR3 DNA follows: TGTGCCAGCAGTATACTTAGCCCCAGGGCAAACACTGAAGCTTTCTTT.

V gene TRBV30 combines with J gene TRBJ2-1; TRBD2 agrees at 8 bases. The CDR3 runs 17 residues. With 0 bases clipped from V and 9 bases from J, the junction kept 16 bases outside the gene matches. Germline loops: CDR1 GTSNPN, CDR2 SVGIG (reference sequence). The CDR3: CAWSVSGKRERRAEQFF. The CDR3 DNA follows: TGTGCCTGGAGTGTATCAGGAAAGCGGGAGAGGCGAGCTGAGCAGTTCTTC.

The rearrangement links TRBV13 to TRBJ2-2; unclear D gene. Per germline, CDR1 PRHDT and CDR2 FYEKMQ (reference sequence). The CDR3 runs 13 residues. V lost 5 bases and J 4 bases, leaving 8 bases between the germline ends. The CDR3 region is CASSPGLTGELFF. CDR3 coding DNA: TGTGCCAGCAGCCCCGGCCTCACCGGGGAGCTGTTTTTT. The variable domain in full, completed from reference TRBV13 and TRBJ2-2, reads AAGVIQSPRHLIKEKRETATLKCYPIPRHDTVYWYQQGPGQDPQFLISFYEKMQSDKGSIPDRFSAQQFSDYHSELNMSSLELGDSALYFCASSPGLTGELFFGEGSRLTVL.